These 6 T cell receptor beta chains originate from one sample sequenced in a study of cytomegalovirus exposure and HLA in healthy donors. The PCR ran on 60 Vbeta and 13 Jbeta primers. The method was immunoSEQ multiplex PCR; TCRdb's version includes in-frame clones alone and lacks a portion of them. The sample carries 160,000 or so clones, around 84% recorded once. The sample taken for sequencing was PBMCs. The receptors here all came from a middle-aged man in good health and CMV-seropositive.

The V call is TRBV7-9, the J call TRBJ2-7; D gene unclear. The CDR3 runs to 12 residues. Trimming stripped 3 bases from V and 7 bases from J, with 10 bases between. Looked up from germline, CDR1 is SEHNR and CDR2 is FQNEAQ (reference sequence). The CDR3 region is CASSLSYWEQYV. The CDR3 nucleotides are TGTGCCAGCAGCTTGAGCTACTGGGAGCAGTACGTC.

CDR3 in amino acids: CASSISGTGDHEQYF. The CDR3 DNA follows: TGCGCCAGCAGCATTTCCGGGACAGGGGACCACGAGCAGTACTTC. The chain recombines TRBV5-1 with TRBJ2-7; 10 bases align to TRBD1. The CDR3 is 15 amino acids. In germline, CDR1 is SGHRS, CDR2 YFSETQ. The trim removed 4 bases at V and 5 bases at J, leaving 9 bases unmatched.

J is TRBJ1-1 and V is TRBV12-5, with 7 positions matching TRBD1. J lost 0 bases, V lost 5 bases, and 6 bases had no gene match. The CDR3 has 15 residues. Looked up from germline, CDR1 is LGHNT and CDR2 is FRNRAP. The CDR3 DNA reads as TGTGCTAGTGGTAAAGACAGGGCTATGAACACTGAAGCTTTCTTT. Translating gives CASGKDRAMNTEAFF.

This clone was detected only a few times. The chain links TRBV9 to TRBJ2-3, with D perhaps matching TRBD2 (6 bases). The length of the CDR3 is 15 residues. Deletions cut 1 base from V and 2 bases from J, with 11 bases between. Germline V gives CDR1 SGDLS, CDR2 YYNGEE. CDR3 amino acids: CASSVRDSSTDTQYF. In DNA, the CDR3 is TGTGCCAGCAGCGTACGGGACTCTTCCACAGATACGCAGTATTTT.

V is TRBV2 and J is TRBJ2-7, with D possibly being TRBD2 (5 bases). Germline V lookup: CDR1 SNHLY, CDR2 FYNNEI. The CDR3 covers 12 residues. V was trimmed by 8 bases and J by 0 bases, leaving 8 bases between them. The CDR3 loop reads CASRGSSYEQYF. The CDR3 nucleotides are TGTGCCAGCCGGGGAAGCTCCTACGAGCAGTACTTC.

The chain employs TRBV5-6 and TRBJ1-3; the match to TRBD1 covers 8 bases. Looked up from germline, CDR1 is SGHDT and CDR2 is YYEEEE. J was trimmed by 0 bases and V by 4 bases; bases with no gene match: 9. CDR3 length: 17 amino acids. The CDR3 region is CASSLRQGIPSGNTIYF. Here the CDR3 DNA reads TGTGCCAGCAGCCTAAGACAGGGGATACCCTCTGGAAACACCATATATTTT.